The 10 T cell receptor beta chains presented below share a single source sample, sequenced in a study of blood T cells in healthy people across ages. Combining a sample-barcoded 5' primer with a J-beta primer mix, a second PCR ran for 7 to 11 cycles. MiXCR, applied by TCRdb to the 5' RACE reads, yields one record per CDR3 protein. The sample carries fewer than 950,000 distinct CDR3 sequences, roughly 35% recorded once. Sequencing was performed on blood. The origin of the receptors is a man between 18 and 35 years old in good health.

This chain links TRBV12-3 or TRBV12-4 with TRBJ1-5; D is unresolved. The CDR3 is 13 residues long. V shed 5 bases and J shed 0 bases, with 5 bases lying between them. CDR3 coding DNA: TGTGCCAGCAGTAAGACTAGCAATCAGCCCCAGCATTTT. This encodes CASSKTSNQPQHF.

V usage is TRBV4-3 and J usage is TRBJ2-7; 9 nucleotides match TRBD2. V trimming: 0 bases; J trimming: 6 bases; junction bases outside the gene matches: 6. The length of the CDR3 is 15 residues. Looked up from germline, CDR1 is LGHNA and CDR2 is YSLEER. The CDR3 loop reads CASSQETSGLVEQYF. The CDR3 DNA follows: TGCGCCAGCAGCCAAGAGACTAGCGGCCTCGTCGAGCAGTACTTC.

This clonotype was detected a few times. The chain has TRBV20-1 and TRBJ1-3, with 7 positions matching TRBD1. Germline CDR1 DFQATT, CDR2 SNEGSKA (reference sequence). The CDR3 has 16 amino acids. With V trimmed by 5 bases and J by 8 bases, 18 bases remained unmatched. The CDR3 DNA is TGCAGTGCTCGTCAGCCGCGGACACCCCAGGGGGACACCATATATTTT. Translation gives CSARQPRTPQGDTIYF.

Turning to this clonotype: A much larger clone sits a single nucleotide away, making a read error possible. V and J are TRBV10-3 and TRBJ2-4, with TRBD2 matching 11 bases. CDR1 and CDR2 from the germline V gene are ENHRY and SYGVKD. The CDR3 runs 16 residues. The V and J ends lost 3 bases and 13 bases, in that order; junction bases with no gene match: 14. CDR3: CAISDLTSGALVEQYF. In DNA, the CDR3 is TGTGCCATCAGTGATTTGACTAGCGGGGCTTTGGTTGAGCAGTACTTC.

This clonotype has at least ten counts. The chain carries TRBV28 and TRBJ2-3; D remains unclear. This CDR3 comprises 13 residues. V was shortened by 5 bases and J by 1 base, with 7 bases between the two germline ends. CDR1 is MDHEN, CDR2 SYDVKM, per germline. The CDR3 nucleotides read TGTGCCAGCAGTCCAACCCGCACAGATACGCAGTATTTT. Residues: CASSPTRTDTQYF.

J is TRBJ2-7 and V is TRBV5-1, with a possible D match to TRBD2 (6 bases). The germline CDR1 and CDR2 sequences are SGHRS and YFSETQ. V was trimmed by 4 bases and J by 7 bases, leaving 15 bases between them. The CDR3 is 13 residues long. The CDR3 sequence: CASSPIAVNEQYF. The CDR3, as DNA: TGCGCCAGCAGCCCAATAGCGGTAAATGAGCAGTACTTC.

This clonotype was counted many times. The chain's CDR3 is CAIRTGTGTYEQYF. CDR3 bases: TGTGCCATCAGGACCGGGACAGGAACCTACGAGCAGTACTTC. The gene calls are TRBV10-3 and TRBJ2-7; TRBD1 matches at 8 bases. V was clipped by 6 bases and J by 2 bases; unmatched bases: 6. This CDR3 has 14 residues. Germline V CDR1 and CDR2: ENHRY, SYGVKD.

This chain connects TRBV12-3 or TRBV12-4 to TRBJ1-5, with TRBD1 matching 8 bases. V lost 5 bases and J lost 7; bases outside the gene matches: 10. CDR3 length: 15 amino acids. CDR3: CASSVPGTGWQPQHF. CDR3 coding DNA: TGTGCCAGCAGTGTCCCCGGGACAGGTTGGCAGCCCCAGCATTTT.

The chain is built from TRBV12-3 or TRBV12-4 and TRBJ1-4; tentatively, D is TRBD1 (6 bases). The CDR3 consists of 17 residues. Trimming took 6 bases from V and 0 from J, leaving 17 bases between them. In DNA, the CDR3 is TGTGCCAGCAGCGGGGGGCAGAGTGGAACAACTAATGAAAAACTGTTTTTT. Encoded protein: CASSGGQSGTTNEKLFF.

For the CDR3, the DNA is TGTGCCAGCAGCTCCGACACCCTGACAGGGGGTGGCTACACCTTC. Translation gives CASSSDTLTGGGYTF. The J gene is TRBJ1-2, the V gene TRBV7-2; 9 nucleotides align to TRBD1. The CDR3 loop spans 15 amino acids. Per germline, CDR1 SGHTA and CDR2 FQGNSA. V was clipped by 4 bases and J by 7 bases; unmatched bases: 10.